The clone carrying this T cell receptor (beta chain) has at least ten counts. The antigen is undetermined. HTBI primers from iRepertoire and Arm-PCR of CDR3 regions yielded the TCR beta libraries. TCRdb used MiXCR to reprocess the multiplex PCR reads, holding one entry per CDR3 protein. This table holds 360,000 or so distinct CDR3 sequences, over 15% found once. This sample was included in a study of regulatory T cells in long-lasting Graves disease. Notes on the study in general: TRBV28, TRBJ1-2 and TRBJ2-5 emerged as the favored segments in persistent disease.

Germline CDR1 reads MNHEY; CDR2 reads SVGEGT. J lost 2 bases, V lost 4 bases, and 6 bases had no gene match. This CDR3 spans 16 amino acids. Noted time point: newly diagnosed GD, antithyroid drugs for less than 3 months. PBMC RNA was the source of the TCR library. Graves' disease diagnosis followed American Thyroid Association guidelines. The authors drew patients from an endocrinology department in Xi'an, China. This sample also belongs to another study, concerning T cells in Graves' hyperthyroidism and ophthalmopathy. From that report: First-round RT-PCR with HTBI primers amplified the TCR CDR3 region.

The TCR was taken from a middle-aged man with Graves disease. The V call is TRBV6-2 or TRBV6-3, the J call TRBJ2-3; 10 bases are a match to TRBD1. This specimen was peripheral blood mononuclear cells (PBMCs), taken at new diagnosis, from a patient treated with antithyroid drugs. CDR3 nucleotide sequence: TGTGCCAGCAGTTTCCGGGACAGGGGATCCACAGATACGCAGTATTTT. Encoded protein: CASSFRDRGSTDTQYF.